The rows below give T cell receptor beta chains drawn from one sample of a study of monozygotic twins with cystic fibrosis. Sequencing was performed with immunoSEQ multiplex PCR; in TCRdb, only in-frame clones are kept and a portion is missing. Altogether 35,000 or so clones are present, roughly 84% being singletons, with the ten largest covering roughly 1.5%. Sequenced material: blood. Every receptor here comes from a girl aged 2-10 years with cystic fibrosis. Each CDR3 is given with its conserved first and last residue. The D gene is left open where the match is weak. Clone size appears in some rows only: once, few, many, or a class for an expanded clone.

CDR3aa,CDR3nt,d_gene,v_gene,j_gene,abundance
CASSYGLTQHF,TGTGCCAGCAGCTACGGGTTGACCCAGCATTTT,NA,TRBV7-9,TRBJ1-5,NA
CSVESPGETQYF,TGCAGCGTTGAAAGCCCTGGAGAGACCCAGTACTTC,NA,TRBV29-1,TRBJ2-5,NA
CASLERALNTEAFF,TGTGCCAGCTTGGAGAGGGCCCTGAACACTGAAGCTTTCTTT,NA,TRBV2,TRBJ1-1,NA
CASSEYGQGLNEQFF,TGTGCCAGCAGTGAATACGGTCAGGGATTAAATGAGCAGTTCTTC,NA,TRBV25-1,TRBJ2-1,NA
CASSEIRFRYTDTQYF,TGTGCCAGCAGTGAAATCCGTTTCAGATACACCGATACGCAGTATTTT,NA,TRBV6-1,TRBJ2-3,NA
CASSLLGNTGELFF,TGCGCCAGCAGCTTGTTAGGGAACACCGGGGAGCTGTTTTTT,NA,TRBV5-1,TRBJ2-2,NA
CASSGETQYF,TGTGCCAGCAGTGGAGAGACCCAGTACTTC,NA,TRBV25-1,TRBJ2-5,NA
CASSPPGGELFF,TGTGCCAGCTCACCACCAGGGGGGGAGCTGTTTTTT,NA,TRBV18,TRBJ2-2,NA
CASSFSLSTDTQYF,TGTGCCAGCAGCTTTAGTCTTAGCACAGATACGCAGTATTTT,NA,TRBV5-4,TRBJ2-3,NA
CASSYPRQGTAFF,TGTGCCAGCAGTTACCCGAGACAGGGGACAGCTTTCTTT,TRBD1,TRBV6-6,TRBJ1-1,NA
CASSLLAATDTQYF,TGTGCCAGCAGCTTGTTGGCGGCCACAGATACGCAGTATTTT,NA,TRBV5-8,TRBJ2-3,NA
CASTGSSNQPQHF,TGTGCCTCAACAGGGTCGAGCAATCAGCCCCAGCATTTT,NA,TRBV10-3,TRBJ1-5,NA
CASSLKEDTEAFF,TGCGCCAGCAGCTTGAAAGAGGACACTGAAGCTTTCTTT,NA,TRBV5-1,TRBJ1-1,NA
CASSARQGGYYGYTF,TGTGCCAGCAGCGCTCGACAGGGGGGATACTATGGCTACACCTTC,TRBD1,TRBV7-9,TRBJ1-2,NA
CSVRAVPNYGYTF,TGCAGCGTTCGGGCGGTCCCTAACTATGGCTACACCTTC,NA,TRBV29-1,TRBJ1-2,NA
CASGGDSYEQYF,TGTGCCAGCGGAGGAGACAGCTACGAGCAGTACTTC,NA,TRBV27,TRBJ2-7,NA
CASSPSGASTYGYTF,TGTGCCAGTAGTCCCTCTGGGGCTTCGACCTATGGCTACACCTTC,NA,TRBV19,TRBJ1-2,NA
CAWRRLLYEQYF,TGTGCCTGGCGCAGACTGCTCTACGAGCAGTACTTC,NA,TRBV30,TRBJ2-7,NA
CASRGTIDSPLHF,TGTGCCAGCCGAGGGACGATAGATTCACCCCTCCACTTT,NA,TRBV19,TRBJ1-6,NA
CASSPATGLYEQYF,TGTGCCAGCAGCCCCGCCACAGGTCTCTACGAGCAGTACTTC,NA,TRBV6-6,TRBJ2-7,NA
CASSQDSRGEKLFF,TGTGCCAGCAGCCAAGATTCTCGAGGTGAAAAACTGTTTTTT,NA,TRBV4-2,TRBJ1-4,NA
CASSSYPYNEQFF,TGTGCCAGCAGCTCCTACCCATACAATGAGCAGTTCTTC,NA,TRBV7-2,TRBJ2-1,NA
CASSFYVDQGSGTEAFF,TGCGCCAGCAGCTTTTACGTCGATCAGGGATCGGGGACTGAAGCTTTCTTT,NA,TRBV5-1,TRBJ1-1,NA
CASSYPGPRYEQYF,TGTGCCAGCAGTTACCCCGGACCGAGGTACGAGCAGTACTTC,NA,TRBV6-5,TRBJ2-7,NA
CAWRVQGELWGYTF,TGTGCCTGGAGGGTACAGGGCGAATTGTGGGGCTACACCTTC,NA,TRBV30,TRBJ1-2,NA
CASSQERDRVNTEAFF,TGTGCCAGCAGCCAAGAAAGGGACAGGGTGAACACTGAAGCTTTCTTT,TRBD1,TRBV14,TRBJ1-1,NA
CASSRRDEAYEQYF,TGTGCCAGCAGTCGCAGGGACGAAGCCTACGAGCAGTACTTC,NA,TRBV6-6,TRBJ2-7,NA
CASSPLPTGSGKNIQYF,TGTGCCAGCTCACCACTCCCGACAGGGAGTGGCAAAAACATTCAGTACTTC,TRBD1,TRBV18,TRBJ2-4,NA
CASRPSGGGETQYF,TGTGCCAGCAGACCAAGCGGGGGCGGGGAGACCCAGTACTTC,TRBD2,TRBV6-5,TRBJ2-5,once
CASSPKLAGGHEQFF,TGTGCCAGCTCACCAAAACTAGCGGGGGGGCATGAGCAGTTCTTC,TRBD2,TRBV18,TRBJ2-1,NA
CASSQVPGTGRIYF,TGCGCCAGCAGCCAAGTTCCCGGGACAGGGAGGATATATTTT,TRBD1,TRBV4-3,TRBJ1-3,NA
CASSSRGSNQPQHF,TGTGCCAGCAGCTCCAGGGGGAGCAATCAGCCCCAGCATTTT,TRBD1,TRBV7-6,TRBJ1-5,once
CAWSRLQTYEQYF,TGTGCCTGGAGTCGACTTCAAACCTACGAGCAGTACTTC,NA,TRBV30,TRBJ2-7,NA
CASSLSGTSGGYEQYF,TGTGCCAGCAGTCTGTCCGGGACTAGCGGGGGGTACGAGCAGTACTTC,TRBD2,TRBV2,TRBJ2-7,NA
CASSGDTQETQYF,TGTGCCAGCAGTGGTGACACACAAGAGACCCAGTACTTC,NA,TRBV2,TRBJ2-5,NA
CASSLGRISNQPQHF,TGTGCCAGCAGCTTAGGCAGGATTTCCAATCAGCCCCAGCATTTT,NA,TRBV7-2,TRBJ1-5,once
CASSRGILSSYEQYF,TGCGCCAGCAGCCGAGGTATTCTTAGCTCCTACGAGCAGTACTTC,NA,TRBV5-1,TRBJ2-7,NA
CASSLTVNTEAFF,TGTGCCAGCAGCCTTACGGTGAACACTGAAGCTTTCTTT,NA,TRBV14,TRBJ1-1,NA
CASSLDRIYEQYF,TGTGCCAGCAGCTTGGACAGGATTTACGAGCAGTACTTC,NA,TRBV5-4,TRBJ2-7,NA
CALNERRHYEQYF,TGTGCCTTGAATGAGAGGAGGCACTACGAGCAGTACTTC,NA,TRBV30,TRBJ2-7,NA
CAWNPRYNEQFF,TGTGCCTGGAATCCCAGATACAATGAGCAGTTCTTC,NA,TRBV30,TRBJ2-1,once
CASSTKRGLETQYF,TGTGCCAGCAGCACCAAGCGGGGGCTAGAGACCCAGTACTTC,TRBD2,TRBV6-6,TRBJ2-5,NA